This TCR beta chain is from a study of CD8+ T cells in alopecia areata (dated by TCRdb to the late 2010s). Study-level background: The treated patients took part in an open-label pilot trial in which moderate-to-severe alopecia areata was treated with oral tofacitinib at 5 to 10 mg twice daily. On the human side, TCRbeta sequencing was run on scalp tissue and on sorted CD4+ and CD8+ peripheral blood T cells from healthy controls and from alopecia areata patients with either patchy or totalis/universalis disease. Biopsies were taken from tofacitinib-treated patients at baseline and at 4 and 24 weeks of treatment, and a later scalp biopsy was taken in several of the tofacitinib-treated patients. For the treated patients, the SALT score, which quantifies what percentage of scalp surface area is affected, served as the measure of disease severity. immunoSEQ multiplex PCR using 35 Vbeta forward primers and 13 Jbeta reverse primers was used to amplify TCRbeta CDR3 regions. Scalp clonality was compared across normal scalp (n=4), patchy alopecia areata scalp (n=8), and alopecia totalis/universalis scalp (n=8). To study T cell clonal expansion in alopecia areata, the researchers applied high-throughput TCRbeta sequencing to both the C3H/HeJ mouse model and human patients. Tofacitinib was given for 6 to 18 months, followed by 6 months of follow-up off drug to assess delayed response and recurrence. RNA came from the PAXgene miRNA kit for fixed scalp, the miRNeasy kit for PBMCs, and the RNeasy kit for mouse skin.

For this clone: Which antigen it targets is not known. No base quality values were provided; no much bigger clone lies one nucleotide off.

Sample treatment or condition, as interpreted from the label and publication: oral pan-JAK inhibitor, 5-10 mg twice daily. Lesional scalp punch biopsies and peripheral blood were obtained from alopecia areata patients. After PBMCs were isolated by density centrifugation and stained for CD3, CD4 and CD8, a FACSAria was used to sort CD4+ and CD8+ T cells. At the junction V is shortened by 7 bases and J by 3 bases, with 10 bases in between. From the cysteine up to the phenylalanine, the CDR3 has a length of 11 residues. Left in the record is the CDR3 DNA by itself, 33 bases read in frame from the first base. Per the germline V gene, SQVTM is the CDR1 and ANQGSEA is the CDR2. Libraries were prepared through the immunoSEQ multiplex PCR assay. RNA was extracted from all samples and reverse transcribed into cDNA, which served as template for TCR sequencing. First-strand cDNA was synthesized with SuperScript III using a 2:1 mix of oligo-dT and random hexamers. A synthetic immune receptor repertoire was used to gauge amplification bias, and whatever bias remained was removed computationally. The paper's processing steps were these. After raw reads were preprocessed to remove errors, the CDR3 was defined following IMGT conventions as running from the conserved cysteine to phenylalanine. Clonality was calculated as 1 minus Shannon entropy normalized by log2 of the number of productive unique TCRs. CD4 or CD8 identity of scalp clones was inferred by cross-referencing scalp TCRbeta sequences with sorted blood CD4 and CD8 repertoires. This is the immuneACCESS table as TCRdb keeps it, with only in-frame sequences that have V and J called. A part of the clones is gone; compared with another copy, unresolved V genes explain less than half, and the rest is unexplained. D and trimming were read from the DNA, whereas the V and J calls and clone size are those reported in that table. The table for this sample lists under 250,000 clones; approximately 72% of them were counted only once. The ten largest make up more than 1% of the sample.

What the work shows at the level of the full study, not this receptor alone: Because the treated cohort was small and had just a single nonresponder, larger studies are needed to establish links between baseline CD8+ expansion and response. Scalp clonality and the number of expanded CD8+ clones among the top 100 scalp clones were significantly decreased by tofacitinib. Lesional scalp, especially in alopecia totalis/universalis, showed higher clonality and more expanded CD8+ clones than normal scalp, suggesting antigenic drive. TCR sequences shared between patients were less clear than in mice, possibly partly because of HLA diversity in the patient population. Resident alphabeta T cells in normal human skin are also sequenced, complicating scalp TCR repertoire analysis, unlike mouse skin dominated by gammadelta T cells. During tofacitinib treatment, many expanded lesional clones stuck around in both scalp and blood, and this persistence may partly explain why relapse happens after treatment is stopped.

The V gene is TRBV29-1 and the J gene is TRBJ2-7; the D gene remains uncertain. This sequence was found in a human donor with alopecia areata. Sample: CD4+ T cells sorted from blood, taken at approximately week 45, from a patient treated with tofacitinib. The DNA sequence follows: TGCAGCGCTACGGACCTCTACGAGCAGTACTTC. Translated, this is CSATDLYEQYF.